This T cell receptor (beta chain) was identified in a study of early stage breast cancer tumors (dated by TCRdb to between 2016 and 2019). Notes on the research overall: Of the 15 or so invasive breast tumors, around twelve were found to be estrogen receptor-positive, progesterone receptor-positive and HER2-negative. About 70% of the 12 ER+/PR+/HER2- tumors were invasive ductal carcinomas, while the other four were invasive lobular carcinomas. The average read coverage per sample was approximately 10-fold. A total of 2,651,842 templates, representing under 1.1 million unique clonotypes, were detected across all samples. Overall study outcomes, separate from this receptor: Chain pairing and functional markers such as CD4, CD8 and FOXP3 were not captured by bulk genomic DNA sequencing of unsorted cells. Enriched TCRB sequences shared across patients were found to be mostly commonly generated sequences that were unlikely to play an important role in the tumor microenvironment. Compared with adjacent normal breast tissue, tumors had higher clonality and roughly 2.5-fold greater T cell density. Repertoires from blood and normal breast were more alike than repertoires from blood and tumor, and in about 90% of the 16 patients, comparing each tissue with blood separated tumor from normal. Because the cohort was small, a breakdown by tumor subtype could not be done.

V loses 3 bases at its end and J loses 2 bases; junction bases beyond the gene matches: 5. Counted from cysteine to phenylalanine, this CDR3 has 14 amino acids. Only the CDR3 part of the read is kept: 42 bases, read in frame from the first base. CDR1 GTSNPN and CDR2 SVGIG are derived from the germline V gene (reference sequence). Each sample was amplified in two independent genomic DNA replicates, using around 550 ng for blood and about 1.5 ug for tumor or normal breast. TCRB sequencing of genomic DNA was carried out with the ImmunoSeq Intro kit according to the manufacturer's instructions. Multiplex PCR was run for 30 to 35 cycles using proprietary primers and spike-in control sequences for absolute quantification. Single-end 150-bp reads were used to sequence an 87-bp fragment spanning the CDR3 plus the flanking V and J genes. Seven samples, with two replicates for each sample, were multiplexed per lane of an Illumina MiSeq using version 3.0 chemistry. The original pipeline was this. Raw data were processed by the vendor's proprietary pipeline, with both replicates merged into one result per sample. Clonotypes were defined as productive rearrangements sharing the V-gene family, CDR3 amino acid sequence and J-gene segment. Clonality was calculated as 1 minus the normalized Shannon entropy (Pielou evenness) of TCRB abundances. To estimate T cell density, the total number of templates was divided by the input cell count, which was inferred from how much DNA went in. Recon, run with its default parameters, was used to estimate overall repertoire diversity and clonality. Clonotypes with over 0.1% abundance in tumor and at least 32-fold higher abundance in tumor than in normal breast were defined as tumor-enriched. The clones in this table, taken by TCRdb from immuneACCESS, are in-frame only. Not every clone is retained; where verified, under half of the shortfall comes from an unresolved V gene, and the cause of the rest is unknown. For V, J and clone size, that table is used; D and trimming come from the DNA. Recorded for this sample are approximately 10,000 clones; around two thirds of them occurred a single time. 22% of the sample comes from the top ten.

Points on this clone: Its antigen is unknown. Per-base quality was not reported, and no clone a single base away is much larger than it.

Dicing about 20-55 mg of tumor tissue typically produced more than 2.5 ug of DNA. The study profiled bulk TCR beta-chain repertoires in matched peripheral blood, tumor and adjacent normal breast tissue taken from some 15 patients with early-stage breast cancer. Once resection was done, tumor tissue identified by eye was cut out and put into prechilled RNAlater. Tumor tissue (about 18-55 mg) was diced and homogenized in RLTplus buffer with beta-mercaptoethanol and antifoaming agent using a TissueLyser II. Genomic DNA was extracted with the Qiagen AllPrep DNA/RNA Mini kit. What was sequenced was breast tumor tissue. This chain is built from TRBV30 and TRBJ1-1, with TRBD1 identical over 8 junction bases. The sequence derives from a middle-aged person with breast cancer. The DNA sequence reads TGTGCCTGGAGCCCAGGGGGCACCAACACTGAAGCTTTCTTT. It translates to CAWSPGGTNTEAFF. The variable domain in full, with residues beyond the CDR3 obtained from the reference TRBV30 and TRBJ1-1 genes, is SQTIHQWPATLVQPVGSPLSLECTVEGTSNPNLYWYRQAAGRGLQLLFYSVGIGQISSEVPQNLSASRPQDRQFILSSKKLLLSDSGFYLCAWSPGGTNTEAFFGQGTRLTVV.